A selection of T cell receptor beta chains follows, all from one sample in a study of read filtering for tumor transcriptome and immune sequencing. From the reads, TCRdb called clonotypes with MiXCR, one entry per CDR3 protein. The sample lists 45,000 to 50,000 distinct CDR3 sequences; approximately 12% were seen once. The sequenced material came from a population of CD138-negative cells sorted from bone marrow. The receptors shown here come from a donor aged 40 or older with multiple myeloma. CDR3s include the opening cysteine and the closing phenylalanine or tryptophan. The D gene is left open where the match is weak. Not all rows give a size; the values are once, few, many and, for expanded clones, a class.

abundance | d_gene | len | j_gene | v_gene | CDR3aa | CDR3nt
many | NA | 14 | TRBJ1-1 | TRBV5-1 | CASSLYRMNTEAFF | TGCGCCAGCAGCTTATACAGGATGAACACTGAAGCTTTCTTT
many | TRBD2 | 15 | TRBJ2-1 | TRBV19 | CASRLSAGGPDEQFF | TGTGCCAGTAGGTTATCTGCGGGAGGGCCTGATGAGCAGTTCTTC
many | NA | 15 | TRBJ2-4 | TRBV28 | CASSLFRATKNIQYF | TGTGCCAGCAGTTTGTTCCGGGCTACAAAAAACATTCAGTACTTC
many | TRBD1 | 13 | TRBJ2-7 | TRBV5-1 | CASSSTGGYEQYF | TGCGCCAGCAGCTCCACAGGGGGGTACGAGCAGTACTTC
many | TRBD1 | 15 | TRBJ2-2 | TRBV7-9 | CASSQDRANTGELFF | TGTGCCAGCAGCCAGGACAGGGCAAACACCGGGGAGCTGTTTTTT
many | NA | 14 | TRBJ2-5 | TRBV7-6 | CASSRTGNRETQYF | TGTGCCAGCAGCCGTACAGGGAATAGAGAGACCCAGTACTTC
few | NA | 14 | TRBJ2-7 | TRBV30 | CAWTVAGNSYEQYF | TGTGCCTGGACCGTAGCCGGGAACTCCTACGAGCAGTACTTC
NA | TRBD2 | 15 | TRBJ2-1 | TRBV4-1 | CASSQDTSGIYEQFF | TGCGCCAGCAGCCAAGATACCAGCGGGATCTATGAGCAGTTCTTC
many | NA | 17 | TRBJ1-5 | TRBV6-2/TRBV6-3 | CASSPDLYGESNQPQHF | TGTGCCAGCAGCCCCGACCTCTATGGGGAAAGCAATCAGCCCCAGCATTTT
many | TRBD2 | 14 | TRBJ2-5 | TRBV7-2 | CASRDGGGQETQYF | TGTGCCAGCAGAGACGGCGGGGGCCAAGAGACCCAGTACTTC
many | NA | 14 | TRBJ2-3 | TRBV7-3 | CASSFKGGPDTQYF | TGTGCCAGCAGCTTTAAGGGGGGGCCGGATACGCAGTATTTT
many | NA | 12 | TRBJ1-2 | TRBV20-1 | CSARVGIYGYTF | TGCAGTGCTAGAGTGGGAATCTATGGCTACACCTTC
medium-sized | TRBD1 | 15 | TRBJ2-1 | TRBV19 | CASSIDRTGEDEQFF | TGTGCCAGTAGTATAGACCGGACAGGGGAAGATGAGCAGTTCTTC
NA | NA | 16 | TRBJ1-4 | TRBV30 | CAWSLGTFATNEKLFF | TGTGCCTGGAGTTTGGGGACTTTTGCAACTAATGAAAAACTGTTTTTT
many | NA | 18 | TRBJ2-3 | TRBV4-1 | CASSQWPRGPRRTDTQYF | TGCGCCAGCAGCCAGTGGCCCCGGGGCCCTCGACGCACAGATACGCAGTATTTT
many | NA | 14 | TRBJ1-5 | TRBV29-1 | CSVGEQGGNQPQHF | TGCAGCGTTGGGGAGCAGGGCGGCAATCAGCCCCAGCATTTT
NA | TRBD2 | 15 | TRBJ2-3 | TRBV4-2 | CVSSQGGTSGDTQYF | TGTGTCAGCAGCCAAGGTGGGACTAGCGGAGATACGCAGTATTTT
medium-sized | TRBD1 | 16 | TRBJ2-1 | TRBV6-5 | CASSYVPGQGAGEQFF | TGTGCCAGCAGTTACGTCCCGGGACAGGGGGCCGGTGAGCAGTTCTTC
many | NA | 14 | TRBJ1-1 | TRBV27 | CASTRWGTNTEAFF | TGTGCCAGCACCCGATGGGGGACCAACACTGAAGCTTTCTTT
many | NA | 14 | TRBJ1-1 | TRBV11-1 | CASSLARGPTEAFF | TGTGCCAGCAGCTTAGCGCGCGGGCCCACTGAAGCTTTCTTT
NA | NA | 12 | TRBJ2-1 | TRBV29-1 | CSVTRGSNEQFF | TGCAGCGTTACTCGCGGAAGCAATGAGCAGTTCTTC
many | NA | 15 | TRBJ2-7 | TRBV3-1 | CASSQRGGNSNEQYF | TGTGCCAGCAGCCAGAGGGGGGGAAATTCGAACGAGCAGTACTTC
many | NA | 11 | TRBJ2-7 | TRBV2 | CASSARGEQYF | TGTGCCAGCAGTGCAAGGGGCGAGCAGTACTTC
many | NA | 15 | TRBJ1-5 | TRBV5-8 | CASSPQGRSNQPQHF | TGTGCCAGCAGCCCACAGGGACGGAGCAATCAGCCCCAGCATTTT
medium-sized | TRBD2 | 15 | TRBJ2-1 | TRBV5-1 | CASSSSGSSYNEQFF | TGTGCCAGCAGCAGTAGCGGGTCCTCCTACAATGAGCAGTTCTTC
many | NA | 14 | TRBJ2-5 | TRBV7-9 | CASSYLSRRETQYF | TGTGCCAGCAGCTACCTATCTAGGCGAGAGACCCAGTACTTC
many | TRBD2 | 13 | TRBJ2-1 | TRBV5-1 | CASTAAGGNEQFF | TGCGCCAGCACGGCAGCGGGAGGAAATGAGCAGTTCTTC